The source of this T cell receptor (beta chain) is a study of blood T cell repertoires in COVID-19 (dated by TCRdb to between 2020 and 2021). Some background on the complete study: Samples from collaborators originated in the United States, Italy and Spain and spanned both the acute and convalescent phases of COVID-19. The material from the prospective study consisted of cDNA or gDNA derived from T cells, B-cell-depleted T cells, or PBMCs. Deeply sampled blood TCRbeta repertoires from subjects exposed to, actively infected with, or recovered from COVID-19 were included in the dataset. The repertoires were released in a freely available public database intended as a resource for research on the immune response to SARS-CoV-2. Samples came from the ongoing ImmuneRACE study (first 160 participants) plus 1,254 subjects from 6 global collaborators. Nearly every sample came with metadata listing a de-identified subject ID, COVID-19 status, age in years and sex. Where available, HLA class I and class II types were taken from metadata supplied by the sample provider and were not determined by assay-based typing. Study-wide findings and limitations: Clinical and demographic metadata were provided uncurated, with the amount varying by source and participant.

Comments on this clone: Its antigen target is currently unknown. No much larger clonotype is one base removed from it; base qualities were not supplied.

Inclusive of the bounding cysteine and phenylalanine, the CDR3 is 14 residues long. Only CDR3 DNA is held: 42 bases, read in frame from base 1. Germline trimming amounts to 4 bases on V and 9 bases on J, with 9 as the count of junction bases outside the gene matches. The germline V gene sets CDR1 to SQVTM and CDR2 to ANQGSEA. Each collaborating institution followed its own protocols to collect whole blood in K2EDTA tubes. For TCRbeta analysis, collaborators shipped samples as frozen whole blood, isolated PBMCs, or DNA extracted from either of those sample types. The immunoSEQ Assay, a bias-controlled multiplex PCR, was used to amplify TCRbeta CDR3 regions from genomic DNA. The original methods were these. The number of nucleated cells in each sample was estimated from the amplification of reference gene primers within the assay. To quantify the absolute abundance of each unique TCRbeta CDR3 rearrangement, sequence reads were collapsed and filtered. For each sample, productive Simpson clonality was calculated as the square root of Simpson's diversity index across productive rearrangements. TCRdb obtained this table from immuneACCESS and retained in-frame rearrangements with V and J assigned. These tables miss some clones; where compared with another copy, unresolved V genes account for less than half of the shortfall, and the remainder is unexplained. From that table come the V and J calls and clone size; the DNA was used to work out D and trimming. For this sample there are tens of thousands of clones; 90% appear just once. The ten largest clones add up to approximately 6.2% of the sample.

The TCR was taken from a middle-aged man with acute or convalescent COVID-19. The rearranged chain carries TRBV29-1 and TRBJ2-1, with 10 junctional bases fitting TRBD2. Source material: peripheral blood. The CDR3 protein is CSVGLGIAGGEQFF. At the DNA level, the sequence is TGCAGCGTTGGGCTCGGGATAGCGGGAGGTGAGCAGTTCTTC.